These 9 T cell receptor beta chains share one sample of origin, sequenced in a study of blood T cells in healthy people across ages. The use of a sample-barcoded 5' primer and a J-beta primer mix characterized a second PCR of roughly 7 to 11 cycles. Using its own MiXCR run on the 5' RACE reads, TCRdb lists one record per CDR3 protein. Here the sample spans approximately 1.5 million distinct CDR3 sequences, roughly 43% being singletons. Sequenced material: blood. The receptors originated from a woman aged 18-30 years in good health.

V and J are TRBV20-1 and TRBJ1-2, with D possibly being TRBD1 (6 bases). Germline-derived CDR1 and CDR2 are DFQATT and SNEGSKA (reference sequence). This CDR3 has 14 amino acids. V was clipped by 4 bases and J by 4 bases, with 16 bases between them. In nucleotides, the CDR3 is TGCAGTGCTACAGGGGTTGTCTGGGTCTATGGCTACACCTTC. It encodes CSATGVVWVYGYTF.

There are a few counts of this clonotype. The chain uses TRBV6-2 or TRBV6-3 and TRBJ2-3, with 9 bases lining up with TRBD1. V shed 8 bases, J shed 0 bases, and the junction held 6 bases outside the gene matches. Germline CDR1 MNHEY, CDR2 SVGEGT. The CDR3 has 15 amino acids. The CDR3 region is CASRPDRGSTDTQYF. The CDR3 region has the DNA TGTGCCAGCCGTCCGGACAGGGGTAGCACAGATACGCAGTATTTT.

This clonotype showed up just a few times. The gene calls are TRBV7-2 and TRBJ1-2; TRBD1 matches 7 bases. Germline V gives CDR1 SGHTA, CDR2 FQGNSA. Trimming cost V 1 base and J 5 bases; bases outside gene matches: 10. The CDR3 has 16 amino acids. CDR3 in DNA: TGTGCCAGCAGCTTAGATTCGACAGGGAGGTGGTATGGCTACACCTTC. This sequence encodes CASSLDSTGRWYGYTF.

About this clonotype: A much larger clonotype is one base distant, so this may be a read error. Since no conserved phenylalanine or tryptophan closes the CDR3, a read error is the likely cause. V is TRBV10-3 and J is TRBJ1-2; D gene uncertain. The germline gives CDR1 ENHRY, CDR2 SYGVKD. This CDR3 has 11 amino acids. V gave up 3 bases and J gave up 4 bases, with 3 bases separating them. The CDR3 reads CAISDSYGYTL. The CDR3 DNA sequence: TGTGCCATCAGTGACAGCTATGGCTACACCCTC.

The rearrangement links TRBV27 to TRBJ2-5; D is uncertain. The DNA matches TRBJ2-7 better at its end, which makes the J call doubtful. Germline assignment: CDR1 MNHEY and CDR2 SMNVEV (reference sequence). The CDR3 runs to 13 residues. CDR3 bases: TGTGCCAGCAGTGGCCCCCTATTCGACGAGCAGTACTTC. Amino acids: CASSGPLFDEQYF.

CDR3 in DNA: TGTGCCAGCAGCCATTGGGACAGAAATGAAGCTTTCTTT. This sequence encodes CASSHWDRNEAFF. This rearrangement joins TRBV4-2 to TRBJ1-1; 7 nucleotides line up with TRBD1. This CDR3 is 13 amino acids long. Trimming at V came to 3 bases and at J to 7 bases, leaving 5 bases not matched to a gene. The germline gives CDR1 LGHNA, CDR2 YNFKEQ.

V gene TRBV6-5 combines with J gene TRBJ1-1, with D uncertain. Germline-derived CDR1 and CDR2 are MNHEY and SVGAGI. V was shortened by 0 bases and J by 5 bases, with 13 bases between the two germline ends. This CDR3 spans 15 amino acids. CDR3 DNA sequence: TGTGCCAGCAGTTACTCGGAGATCCCCGGTACTGAAGCTTTCTTT. Translation gives CASSYSEIPGTEAFF.

This clonotype was counted once. The junction differs from germline at one of its ends, possibly a read error. The chain joins TRBV11-2 to TRBJ2-3, with TRBD2 as a possible D gene (6 bases). Per germline, CDR1 SGHAT and CDR2 FQNNGV. This CDR3 comprises 15 residues. Written as DNA, the CDR3 is TGTGCCGGCAGCTTAGTCGGGAGCGGCACAGATACGCAGTATTTT. It specifies CAGSLVGSGTDTQYF.

The chain links TRBV2 to TRBJ1-2; 9 bases agree with TRBD1. The CDR3 runs to 14 residues. The ends lost 9 bases at V and 0 bases at J; junction bases unmatched: 5. CDR1 is SNHLY and CDR2 is FYNNEI in the germline V gene. CDR3 protein: CASSGTGTNYGYTF. Here the CDR3 DNA reads TGTGCCAGTTCCGGGACAGGGACTAACTATGGCTACACCTTC.